This is a list of T cell receptor beta chains from one sample in a study of blood T cell repertoires in COVID-19. Produced via immunoSEQ multiplex PCR; TCRdb's table is partial and in-frame only. This table holds approximately 100,000 clones, approximately 80% found once. The sequenced material came from peripheral blood. All receptors derive from a human donor in a cohort sampled during active COVID-19. CDR3s include the opening cysteine and the closing phenylalanine or tryptophan. A D gene is named only where the DNA matches it firmly. Part of the rows lack a size; the others show once, few, many or a class for expanded clones.

J gene	D gene	clone size	V gene	CDR3 protein	CDR3 DNA
TRBJ2-5	NA	few	TRBV4-1	CASSQGGSYGTQYF	TGCGCCAGCAGCCAAGGAGGATCCTATGGGACCCAGTACTTC
TRBJ2-5	TRBD1	NA	TRBV5-4	CASSFGTEKETQYF	TGTGCCAGCAGCTTCGGGACAGAGAAAGAGACCCAGTACTTC
TRBJ2-3	NA	NA	TRBV6-5	CASSNLRSSDTQYF	TGTGCCAGCAGTAACCTAAGGAGCTCAGATACGCAGTATTTT
TRBJ2-2	TRBD2	few	TRBV9	CASKPAGGTGELFF	TGTGCCAGCAAACCAGCGGGGGGGACCGGGGAGCTGTTTTTT
TRBJ1-1	NA	few	TRBV7-9	CASTTNPGLGTEAFF	TGTGCCAGCACCACCAACCCAGGGTTAGGCACTGAAGCTTTCTTT
TRBJ2-3	NA	NA	TRBV15	CATSRGDAGGPDTQYF	TGTGCCACCAGCAGAGGAGACGCTGGAGGTCCAGATACGCAGTATTTT
TRBJ1-2	TRBD1	NA	TRBV13	CASSLVLDRGLDYGYTF	TGTGCCAGCAGCTTAGTCCTTGACAGGGGGCTGGACTATGGCTACACCTTC
TRBJ1-1	NA	NA	TRBV18	CASSPVRTEAFF	TGTGCCAGCTCACCCGTCCGCACTGAAGCTTTCTTT
TRBJ1-6	TRBD1	NA	TRBV27	CASSYRDRNNSPLHF	TGTGCCAGCAGCTACCGGGACAGAAATAATTCACCCCTCCACTTT
TRBJ2-7	TRBD1	NA	TRBV7-8	CASSFTGQGGLVEQYF	TGTGCCAGCAGCTTTACCGGACAGGGGGGACTCGTCGAGCAGTACTTC
TRBJ2-7	TRBD1	once	TRBV29-1	CSVLGTGGYEQYF	TGCAGCGTTTTGGGGACAGGGGGTTACGAGCAGTACTTC
TRBJ1-3	NA	NA	TRBV14	CASSLTGRGLGNTIYF	TGTGCCAGCAGCCTCACCGGACGGGGACTTGGAAACACCATATATTTT
TRBJ2-3	NA	NA	TRBV28	CASSFRALGADTQYF	TGTGCCAGCAGTTTCAGGGCTCTAGGAGCAGATACGCAGTATTTT
TRBJ1-1	NA	few	TRBV27	CASSCPSCRGAFF	TGTGCCAGCAGTTGTCCCAGCTGTAGGGGAGCTTTCTTT
TRBJ2-4	TRBD2	NA	TRBV6-2/TRBV6-3	CASSYSSSGGSKNIQYF	TGTGCCAGCAGTTACTCGTCTAGCGGGGGAAGCAAAAACATTCAGTACTTC
TRBJ2-7	TRBD1	NA	TRBV7-3	CASSFDRGPYEQYF	TGTGCCAGCAGCTTCGACAGGGGGCCCTACGAGCAGTACTTC
TRBJ2-1	NA	NA	TRBV3-1/TRBV3-2	CASSQAAGLSYNEQFF	TGTGCCAGCAGCCAAGCCGCAGGATTATCCTACAATGAGCAGTTCTTC
TRBJ2-3	NA	NA	TRBV5-1	CASSWASDTDTQYF	TGCGCCAGCAGCTGGGCTAGCGACACAGATACGCAGTATTTT
TRBJ1-1	TRBD1	NA	TRBV5-1	CASSGGTGGYTEAFF	TGCGCCAGCAGCGGGGGGACAGGGGGTTACACTGAAGCTTTCTTT
TRBJ2-1	TRBD1	once	TRBV5-1	CASSGGQGGTLYNEQFF	TGCGCCAGCAGCGGGGGACAGGGGGGAACTTTATACAATGAGCAGTTCTTC
TRBJ1-3	NA	NA	TRBV6-5	CASRGSGRAGNTIYF	TGTGCCAGCAGGGGGTCGGGAAGGGCTGGAAACACCATATATTTT
TRBJ1-1	TRBD1	NA	TRBV7-2	CASSWLGQGAEAFF	TGTGCCAGCAGCTGGTTGGGACAGGGGGCTGAAGCTTTCTTT
TRBJ2-1	NA	NA	TRBV6-2/TRBV6-3	CASSYASGSNNEQFF	TGTGCCAGCAGTTACGCATCGGGGTCGAACAATGAGCAGTTCTTC
TRBJ1-3	TRBD1	once	TRBV19	CASSTRTGRPGNTIYF	TGTGCCAGTAGTACCCGGACAGGGCGCCCTGGAAACACCATATATTTT
TRBJ2-2	NA	NA	TRBV27	CASSLGRNTGELFF	TGTGCCAGCAGTTTGGGCAGGAACACCGGGGAGCTGTTTTTT
TRBJ2-5	NA	NA	TRBV19	CASSMTPSPGQETQYF	TGTGCCAGTAGTATGACCCCTTCCCCGGGCCAAGAGACCCAGTACTTC
TRBJ1-2	NA	few	TRBV25-1	CASSEQELTGYTF	TGTGCCAGCAGTGAACAGGAATTAACGGGCTACACCTTC
TRBJ1-1	NA	NA	TRBV5-5	CASSLLWLNTEAFF	TGTGCCAGCAGCTTGCTTTGGCTGAACACTGAAGCTTTCTTT
TRBJ2-5	TRBD1	NA	TRBV27	CASSRGGWETQYF	TGTGCCAGCTCCCGAGGGGGCTGGGAGACCCAGTACTTC
TRBJ2-7	TRBD1	NA	TRBV25-1	CASSKTGTGGREQYF	TGTGCCAGCAGCAAAACCGGGACAGGGGGCCGCGAGCAGTACTTC
TRBJ1-6	NA	NA	TRBV7-9	CASSKSGGKNSPLHF	TGTGCCAGCTCAAAGTCCGGGGGGAAGAATTCACCCCTCCACTTT
TRBJ1-1	TRBD1	NA	TRBV7-2	CASSVGQGGSSLAFF	TGTGCCAGCAGCGTAGGACAGGGAGGTAGCAGCCTAGCTTTCTTT
TRBJ1-1	NA	once	TRBV30	CAVTGLGNTEAFF	TGTGCCGTAACAGGGCTGGGGAACACTGAAGCTTTCTTT
TRBJ1-4	NA	NA	TRBV2	CASSVYRATNEKLFF	TGTGCCAGCAGTGTTTACCGGGCAACTAATGAAAAACTGTTTTTT
TRBJ1-1	NA	NA	TRBV4-1	CASSQGNSGGTEAFF	TGCGCCAGCAGCCAAGGAAATTCCGGGGGCACTGAAGCTTTCTTT
TRBJ1-5	TRBD1	few	TRBV6-6	CASSYSGTGGNQPQHF	TGTGCCAGCAGTTACTCCGGGACAGGGGGCAATCAGCCCCAGCATTTT
TRBJ2-1	TRBD1	NA	TRBV9	CASSVSGQGVNEQFF	TGTGCCAGCAGCGTATCGGGACAGGGTGTGAATGAGCAGTTCTTC
TRBJ2-7	TRBD2	once	TRBV28	CAISAGGAGTYEQYF	TGTGCCATTTCCGCGGGGGGCGCCGGTACCTACGAGCAGTACTTC
TRBJ1-2	TRBD1	NA	TRBV19	CASTHLGQGQGYTF	TGTGCCAGTACCCACCTGGGACAGGGACAAGGCTACACCTTC
TRBJ1-1	NA	NA	TRBV5-4	CASSNREGSFTEAFF	TGTGCCAGCAGCAACCGGGAGGGAAGTTTCACTGAAGCTTTCTTT
TRBJ2-7	NA	NA	TRBV12-3/TRBV12-4	CASSRGAGHEQYF	TGTGCCAGCAGCCGGGGGGCCGGACACGAGCAGTACTTC
TRBJ1-5	TRBD1	NA	TRBV5-1	CASRTGTGKIAGNQPQHF	TGCGCCAGCAGGACCGGGACAGGTAAGATCGCTGGCAATCAGCCCCAGCATTTT
TRBJ1-5	NA	NA	TRBV6-5	CASRRDTYGSQPQHF	TGTGCCAGCAGGAGAGACACCTACGGGAGTCAGCCCCAGCATTTT
TRBJ2-4	NA	NA	TRBV3-1/TRBV3-2	CASSQDRYNSAKNIQYF	TGTGCCAGCAGCCAAGATCGGTATAACTCAGCCAAAAACATTCAGTACTTC
TRBJ1-5	NA	NA	TRBV2	CASREDRNSNQPQHF	TGTGCCAGCAGGGAAGACAGAAATAGCAATCAGCCCCAGCATTTT
TRBJ1-6	TRBD1	NA	TRBV5-8	CASSWTGTGYGNSPLHF	TGTGCCAGCAGCTGGACCGGGACAGGTTATGGTAATTCACCCCTCCACTTT
TRBJ2-7	TRBD2	NA	TRBV9	CASSVSSGRVYEQYF	TGTGCCAGCAGCGTAAGTAGCGGGAGGGTGTACGAGCAGTACTTC
TRBJ2-7	TRBD1	NA	TRBV30	CAWSRGQEEQYF	TGTGCCTGGAGTCGGGGACAGGAAGAGCAGTACTTC
TRBJ2-3	TRBD1	few	TRBV7-2	CASSPDRGGNTQYF	TGTGCCAGCAGCCCCGACAGGGGAGGCAATACGCAGTATTTT
TRBJ2-5	NA	NA	TRBV30	CAWTGFQETQYF	TGTGCCTGGACAGGCTTTCAAGAGACCCAGTACTTC
TRBJ2-1	NA	NA	TRBV14	CASSLDSYNEQFF	TGTGCCAGCAGCCTGGACAGTTACAATGAGCAGTTCTTC
TRBJ2-2	NA	NA	TRBV7-9	CASSLVGGHTGELFF	TGTGCCAGCAGCTTGGTCGGGGGACACACCGGGGAGCTGTTTTTT
TRBJ2-7	TRBD2	few	TRBV7-2	CASSAQRESYEQYF	TGTGCCAGCTCAGCCCAGCGGGAGTCCTACGAGCAGTACTTC
TRBJ2-2	TRBD1	NA	TRBV9	CASSFSKQGSNTGELFF	TGTGCCAGCAGCTTCTCAAAACAGGGGTCGAACACCGGGGAGCTGTTTTTT
TRBJ2-7	NA	once	TRBV5-6	CASSSRVSEQYF	TGTGCCAGCAGCTCCAGGGTTTCCGAGCAGTACTTC